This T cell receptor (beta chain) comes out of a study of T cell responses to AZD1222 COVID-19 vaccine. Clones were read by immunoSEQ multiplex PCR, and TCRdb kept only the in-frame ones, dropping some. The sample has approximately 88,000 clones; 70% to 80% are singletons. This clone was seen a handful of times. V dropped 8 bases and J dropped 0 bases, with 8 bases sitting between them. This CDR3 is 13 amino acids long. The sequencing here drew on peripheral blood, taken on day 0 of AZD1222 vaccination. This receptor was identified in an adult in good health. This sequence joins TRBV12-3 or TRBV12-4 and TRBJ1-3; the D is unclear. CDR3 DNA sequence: TGTGCCAGCTGCTCGGACTCTGGAAACACCATATATTTT. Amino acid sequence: CASCSDSGNTIYF.